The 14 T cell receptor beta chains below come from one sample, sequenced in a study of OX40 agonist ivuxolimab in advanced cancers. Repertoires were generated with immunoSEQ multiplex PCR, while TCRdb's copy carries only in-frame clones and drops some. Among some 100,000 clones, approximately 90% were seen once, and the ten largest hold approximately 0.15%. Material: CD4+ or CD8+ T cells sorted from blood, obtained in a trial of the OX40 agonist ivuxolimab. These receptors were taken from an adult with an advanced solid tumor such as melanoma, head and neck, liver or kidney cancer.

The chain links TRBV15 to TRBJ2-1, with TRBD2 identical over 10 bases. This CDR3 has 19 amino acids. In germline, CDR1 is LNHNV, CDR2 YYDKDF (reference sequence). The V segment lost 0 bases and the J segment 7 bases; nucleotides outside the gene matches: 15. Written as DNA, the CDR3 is TGTGCCACCAGCAGAGATCCTCGGATCCTAGCGGGGGCTGGGAATGAGCAGTTCTTC. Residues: CATSRDPRILAGAGNEQFF.

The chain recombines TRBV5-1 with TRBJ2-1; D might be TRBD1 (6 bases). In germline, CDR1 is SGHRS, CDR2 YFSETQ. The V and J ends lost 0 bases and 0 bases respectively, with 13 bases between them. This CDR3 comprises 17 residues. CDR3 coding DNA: TGCGCCAGCAGCTTGGGTCGGGCCAGGGGCTCCTACAATGAGCAGTTCTTC. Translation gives CASSLGRARGSYNEQFF.

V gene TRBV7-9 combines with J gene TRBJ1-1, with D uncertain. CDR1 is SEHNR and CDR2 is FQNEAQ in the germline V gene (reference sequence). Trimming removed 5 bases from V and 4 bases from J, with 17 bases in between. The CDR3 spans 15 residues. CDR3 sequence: CASSPSGVAGTEAFF. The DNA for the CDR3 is TGTGCCAGCAGCCCATCGGGAGTTGCGGGCACTGAAGCTTTCTTT. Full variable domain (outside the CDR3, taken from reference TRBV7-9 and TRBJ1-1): DTGVSQNPRHKITKRGQNVTFRCDPISEHNRLYWYRQTLGQGPEFLTYFQNEAQLEKSRLLSDRFSAERPKGSFSTLEIQRTEQGDSAMYLCASSPSGVAGTEAFFGQGTRLTVV.

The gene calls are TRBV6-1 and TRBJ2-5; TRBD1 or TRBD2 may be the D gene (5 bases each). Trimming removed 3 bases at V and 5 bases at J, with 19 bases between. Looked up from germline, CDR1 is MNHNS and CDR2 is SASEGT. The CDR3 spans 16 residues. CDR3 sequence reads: CASSDQRDRRWETQYF. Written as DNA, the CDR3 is TGTGCCAGCAGTGACCAAAGGGACCGGAGGTGGGAGACCCAGTACTTC.

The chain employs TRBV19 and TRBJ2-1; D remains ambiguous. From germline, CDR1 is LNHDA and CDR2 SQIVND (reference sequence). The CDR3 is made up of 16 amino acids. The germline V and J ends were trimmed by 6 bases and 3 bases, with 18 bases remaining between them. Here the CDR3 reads CASSSIKRQFYNEQFF. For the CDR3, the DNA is TGTGCCAGTAGCAGTATTAAGAGGCAATTCTACAATGAGCAGTTCTTC.

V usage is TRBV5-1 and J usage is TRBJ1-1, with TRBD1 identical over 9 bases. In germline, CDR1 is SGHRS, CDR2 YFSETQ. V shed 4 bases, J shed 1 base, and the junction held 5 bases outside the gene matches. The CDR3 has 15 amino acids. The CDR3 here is CASSPGTGSNTEAFF. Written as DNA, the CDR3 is TGCGCCAGCAGCCCAGGGACAGGGTCGAACACTGAAGCTTTCTTT. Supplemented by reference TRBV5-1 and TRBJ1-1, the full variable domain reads KAGVTQTPRYLIKTRGQQVTLSCSPISGHRSVSWYQQTPGQGLQFLFEYFSETQRNKGNFPGRFSGRQFSNSRSEMNVSTLELGDSALYLCASSPGTGSNTEAFFGQGTRLTVV.

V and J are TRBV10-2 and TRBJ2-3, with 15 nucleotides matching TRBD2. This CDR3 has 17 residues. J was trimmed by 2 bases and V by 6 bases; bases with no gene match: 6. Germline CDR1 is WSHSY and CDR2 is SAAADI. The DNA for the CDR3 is TGCGCCAGCAGGATGGGACTAGCGGGAGGTACCACAGATACGCAGTATTTT. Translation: CASRMGLAGGTTDTQYF.

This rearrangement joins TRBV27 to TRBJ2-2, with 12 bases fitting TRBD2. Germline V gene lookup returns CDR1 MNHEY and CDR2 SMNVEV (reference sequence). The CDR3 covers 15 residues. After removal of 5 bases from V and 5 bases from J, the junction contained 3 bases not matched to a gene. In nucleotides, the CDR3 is TGTGCCAGCAGTCCAGGACTAGCGGGAACCGGGGAGCTGTTTTTT. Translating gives CASSPGLAGTGELFF.

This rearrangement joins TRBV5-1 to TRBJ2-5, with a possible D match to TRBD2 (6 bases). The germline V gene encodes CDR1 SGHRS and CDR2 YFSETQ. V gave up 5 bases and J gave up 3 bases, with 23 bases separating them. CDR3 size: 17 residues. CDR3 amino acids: CASRTEAGRRAKETQYF. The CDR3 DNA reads TGCGCCAGCAGAACGGAGGCGGGGAGGCGAGCCAAAGAGACCCAGTACTTC. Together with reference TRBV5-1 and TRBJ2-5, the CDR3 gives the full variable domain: KAGVTQTPRYLIKTRGQQVTLSCSPISGHRSVSWYQQTPGQGLQFLFEYFSETQRNKGNFPGRFSGRQFSNSRSEMNVSTLELGDSALYLCASRTEAGRRAKETQYFGPGTRLLVL.

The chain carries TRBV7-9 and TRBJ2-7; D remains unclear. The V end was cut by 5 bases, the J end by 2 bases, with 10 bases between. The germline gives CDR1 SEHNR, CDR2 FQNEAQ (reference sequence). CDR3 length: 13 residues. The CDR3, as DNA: TGTGCCAGCAGCCCCGAGGTGCCCTACGAGCAGTACTTC. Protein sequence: CASSPEVPYEQYF.

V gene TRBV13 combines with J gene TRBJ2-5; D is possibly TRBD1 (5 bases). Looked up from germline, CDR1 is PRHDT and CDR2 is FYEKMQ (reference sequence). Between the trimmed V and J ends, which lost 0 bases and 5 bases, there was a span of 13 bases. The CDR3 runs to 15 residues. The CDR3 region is CASSLGQGLIETQYF. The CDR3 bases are TGTGCCAGCAGCTTAGGGCAGGGTCTTATCGAGACCCAGTACTTC.

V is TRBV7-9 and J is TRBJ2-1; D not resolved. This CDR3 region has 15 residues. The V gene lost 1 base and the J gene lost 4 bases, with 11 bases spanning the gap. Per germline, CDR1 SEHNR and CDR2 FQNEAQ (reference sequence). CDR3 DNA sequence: TGTGCCAGCAGCTTAGAGGGTATCTGGTACAATGAGCAGTTCTTC. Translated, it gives CASSLEGIWYNEQFF.

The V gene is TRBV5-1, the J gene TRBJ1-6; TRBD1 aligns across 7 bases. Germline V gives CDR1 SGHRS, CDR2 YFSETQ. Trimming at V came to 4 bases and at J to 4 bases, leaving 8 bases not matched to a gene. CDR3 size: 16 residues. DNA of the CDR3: TGCGCCAGCAGCCCGGACGTGGACAGGTATAATTCACCCCTCCACTTT. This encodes CASSPDVDRYNSPLHF.

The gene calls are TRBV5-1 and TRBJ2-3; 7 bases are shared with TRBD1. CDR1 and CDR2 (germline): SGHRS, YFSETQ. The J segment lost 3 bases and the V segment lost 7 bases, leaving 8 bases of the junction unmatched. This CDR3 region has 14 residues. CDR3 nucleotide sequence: TGCGCCAGCGCGCGACAGGGTAGAACAGATACGCAGTATTTT. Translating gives CASARQGRTDTQYF.